This T cell receptor beta chain was documented in a study of blood T cell repertoires in COVID-19. Trimming cost V 3 bases and J 8 bases, with 13 bases left between them. The germline V gene has CDR1 MDHEN and CDR2 SYDVKM. CDR3 length equals 14 residues. Repertoires were generated with immunoSEQ multiplex PCR, while TCRdb's copy carries only in-frame clones and drops some. The repertoire consists of about 150,000 clones, with roughly 90% occurring once and the leading ten covering 0.75% to 0.95%. The sample was peripheral blood. The chain has TRBV28 and TRBJ1-4; a possible D gene is TRBD1 (5 bases). The receptor was derived from a woman between 50 and 59 years old with acute or convalescent COVID-19. CDR3 sequence: CASSLLGVGEKLFF. CDR3 coding DNA: TGTGCCAGCAGTTTGTTAGGGGTTGGGGAAAAACTGTTTTTT.